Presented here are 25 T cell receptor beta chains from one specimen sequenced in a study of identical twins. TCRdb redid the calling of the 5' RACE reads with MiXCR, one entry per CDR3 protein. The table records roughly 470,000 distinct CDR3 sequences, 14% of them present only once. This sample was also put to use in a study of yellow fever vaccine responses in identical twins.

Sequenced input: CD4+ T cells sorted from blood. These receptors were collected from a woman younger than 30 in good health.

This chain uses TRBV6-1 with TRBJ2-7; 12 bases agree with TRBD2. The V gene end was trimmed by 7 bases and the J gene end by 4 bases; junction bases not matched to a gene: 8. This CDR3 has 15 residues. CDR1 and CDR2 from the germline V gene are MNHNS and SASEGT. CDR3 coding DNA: TGTGCCAGCAAACTAGCCGGGACTAGCGGGTACGAGCAGTACTTC. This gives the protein CASKLAGTSGYEQYF.

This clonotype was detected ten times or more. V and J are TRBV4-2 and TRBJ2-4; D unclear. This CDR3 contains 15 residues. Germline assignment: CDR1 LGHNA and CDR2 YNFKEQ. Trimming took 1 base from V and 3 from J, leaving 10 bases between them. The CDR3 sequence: CASSQVDGNKNIQYF. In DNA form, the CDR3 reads TGTGCCAGCAGCCAAGTTGACGGAAACAAAAACATTCAGTACTTC.

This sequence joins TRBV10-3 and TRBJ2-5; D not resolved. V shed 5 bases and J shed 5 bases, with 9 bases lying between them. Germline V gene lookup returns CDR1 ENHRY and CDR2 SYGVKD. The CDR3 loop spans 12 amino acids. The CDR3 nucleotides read TGTGCCATCAGTCGAGTATTGGAGACCCAGTACTTC. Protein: CAISRVLETQYF.

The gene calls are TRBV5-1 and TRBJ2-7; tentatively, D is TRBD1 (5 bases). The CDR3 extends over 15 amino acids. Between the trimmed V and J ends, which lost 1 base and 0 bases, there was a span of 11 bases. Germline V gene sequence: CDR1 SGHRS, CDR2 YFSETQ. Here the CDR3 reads CASSLQRGGSYEQYF. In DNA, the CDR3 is TGCGCCAGCAGCTTGCAAAGGGGCGGCTCCTACGAGCAGTACTTC.

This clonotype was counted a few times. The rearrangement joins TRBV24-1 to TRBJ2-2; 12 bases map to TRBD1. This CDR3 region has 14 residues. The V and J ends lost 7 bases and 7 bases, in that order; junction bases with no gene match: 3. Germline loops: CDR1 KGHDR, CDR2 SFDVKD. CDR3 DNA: TGTGCCACCAGGGGGACAGGGGGCTACGGGGAGCTGTTTTTT. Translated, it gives CATRGTGGYGELFF.

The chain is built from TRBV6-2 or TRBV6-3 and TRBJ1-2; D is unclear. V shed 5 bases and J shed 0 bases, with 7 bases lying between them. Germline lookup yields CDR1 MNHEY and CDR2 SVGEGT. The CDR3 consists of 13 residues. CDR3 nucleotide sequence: TGTGCCAGCAGTAAGGAACCTAACTATGGCTACACCTTC. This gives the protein CASSKEPNYGYTF.

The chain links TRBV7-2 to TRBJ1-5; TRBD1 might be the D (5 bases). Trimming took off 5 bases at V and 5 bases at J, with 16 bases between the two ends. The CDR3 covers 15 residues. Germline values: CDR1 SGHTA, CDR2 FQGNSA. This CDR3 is CASSPKQDFHQPQHF. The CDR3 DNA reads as TGTGCCAGCAGCCCTAAACAGGATTTTCATCAGCCCCAGCATTTT. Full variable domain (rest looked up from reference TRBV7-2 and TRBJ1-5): GAGVSQSPSNKVTEKGKDVELRCDPISGHTALYWYRQSLGQGLEFLIYFQGNSAPDKSGLPSDRFSAERTGGSVSTLTIQRTQQEDSAVYLCASSPKQDFHQPQHFGDGTRLSIL.

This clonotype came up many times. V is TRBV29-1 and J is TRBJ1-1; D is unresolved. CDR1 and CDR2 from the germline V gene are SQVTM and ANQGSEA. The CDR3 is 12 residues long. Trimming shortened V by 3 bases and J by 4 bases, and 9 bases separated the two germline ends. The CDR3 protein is CSVDNSGTEAFF. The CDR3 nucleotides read TGCAGCGTTGACAATTCTGGCACTGAAGCTTTCTTT.

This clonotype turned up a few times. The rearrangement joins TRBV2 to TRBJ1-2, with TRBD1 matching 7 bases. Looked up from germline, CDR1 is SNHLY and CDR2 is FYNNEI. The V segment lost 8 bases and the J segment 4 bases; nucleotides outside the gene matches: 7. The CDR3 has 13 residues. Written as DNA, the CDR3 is TGTGCCAGCCGCGACAGGGTGCCCTATGGCTACACCTTC. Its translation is CASRDRVPYGYTF.

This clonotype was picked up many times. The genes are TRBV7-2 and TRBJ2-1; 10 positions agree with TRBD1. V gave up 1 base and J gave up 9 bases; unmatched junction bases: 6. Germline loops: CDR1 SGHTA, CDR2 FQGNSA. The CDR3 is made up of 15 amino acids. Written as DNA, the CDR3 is TGTGCCAGCAGCTTAGGTGGGACAGGGGACTTTGAGCAGTTCTTC. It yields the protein CASSLGGTGDFEQFF.

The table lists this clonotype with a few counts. In nucleotides, the CDR3 is TGCAGTGCTGGATGGACAGGGGGGTCCTACGAGCAGTACTTC. Residues: CSAGWTGGSYEQYF. The chain uses TRBV20-1 and TRBJ2-7; 10 bases fit TRBD1. The trim removed 5 bases at V and 1 base at J, leaving 5 bases unmatched. Germline-derived CDR1 and CDR2 are DFQATT and SNEGSKA (reference sequence). The CDR3 has 14 amino acids.

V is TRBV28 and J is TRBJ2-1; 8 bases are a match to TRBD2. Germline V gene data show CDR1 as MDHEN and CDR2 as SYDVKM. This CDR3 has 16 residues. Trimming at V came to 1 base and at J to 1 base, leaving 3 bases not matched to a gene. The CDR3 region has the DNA TGTGCCAGCAGTTTATCCAGCGGGGGATCCTACAATGAGCAGTTCTTC. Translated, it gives CASSLSSGGSYNEQFF.

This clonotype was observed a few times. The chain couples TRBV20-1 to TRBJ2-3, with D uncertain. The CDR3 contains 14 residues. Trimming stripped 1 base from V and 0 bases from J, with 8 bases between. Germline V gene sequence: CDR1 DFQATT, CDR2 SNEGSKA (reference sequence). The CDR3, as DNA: TGCAGTGCTAGAGTGGGTAGTAGCACAGATACGCAGTATTTT. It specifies CSARVGSSTDTQYF.

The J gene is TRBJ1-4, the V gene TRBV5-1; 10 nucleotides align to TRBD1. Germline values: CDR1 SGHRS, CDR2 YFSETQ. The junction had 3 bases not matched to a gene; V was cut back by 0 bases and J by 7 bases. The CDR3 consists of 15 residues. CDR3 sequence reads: CASSLGRDRGEKLFF. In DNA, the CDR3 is TGCGCCAGCAGCTTGGGACGGGACAGGGGTGAAAAACTGTTTTTT.

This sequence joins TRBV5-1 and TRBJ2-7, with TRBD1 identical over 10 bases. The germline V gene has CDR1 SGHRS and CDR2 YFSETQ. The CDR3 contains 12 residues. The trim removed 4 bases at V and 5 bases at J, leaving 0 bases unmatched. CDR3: CASSGTGDEQYF. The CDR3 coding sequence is TGCGCCAGCAGCGGGACAGGGGACGAGCAGTACTTC.

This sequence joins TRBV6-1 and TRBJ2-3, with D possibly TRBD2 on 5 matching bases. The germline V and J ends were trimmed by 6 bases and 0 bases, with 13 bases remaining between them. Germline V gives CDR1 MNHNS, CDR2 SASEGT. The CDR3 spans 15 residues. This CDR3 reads CASRSGTTSTDTQYF. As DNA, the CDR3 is TGTGCCAGCAGGAGCGGCACTACTAGCACAGATACGCAGTATTTT.

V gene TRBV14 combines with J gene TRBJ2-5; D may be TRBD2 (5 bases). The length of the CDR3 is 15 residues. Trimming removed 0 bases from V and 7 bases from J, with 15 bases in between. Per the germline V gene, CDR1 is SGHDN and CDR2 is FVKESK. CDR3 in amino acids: CASSQESSWAGTQYF. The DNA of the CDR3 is TGTGCCAGCAGCCAAGAGAGCTCTTGGGCGGGGACCCAGTACTTC.

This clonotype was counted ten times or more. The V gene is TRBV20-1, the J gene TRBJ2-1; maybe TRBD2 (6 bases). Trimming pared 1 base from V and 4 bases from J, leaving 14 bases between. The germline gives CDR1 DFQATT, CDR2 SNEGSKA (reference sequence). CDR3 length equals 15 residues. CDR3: CSARARDSSYNEQFF. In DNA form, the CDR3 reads TGCAGTGCTAGAGCCCGGGACTCCTCATACAATGAGCAGTTCTTC.

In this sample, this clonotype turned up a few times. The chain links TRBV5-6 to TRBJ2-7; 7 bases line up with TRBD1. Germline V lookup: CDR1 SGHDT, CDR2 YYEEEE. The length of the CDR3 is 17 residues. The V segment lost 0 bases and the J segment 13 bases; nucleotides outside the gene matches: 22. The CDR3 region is CASSLVSFFDVGTESYF. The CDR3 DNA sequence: TGTGCCAGCAGCTTGGTCAGTTTTTTTGACGTTGGGACAGAGTCTTACTTC.

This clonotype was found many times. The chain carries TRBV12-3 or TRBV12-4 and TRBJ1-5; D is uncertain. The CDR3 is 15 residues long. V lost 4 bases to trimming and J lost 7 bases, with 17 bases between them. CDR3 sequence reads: CASSSPPRAGQPQHF. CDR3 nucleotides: TGTGCCAGCAGTTCCCCCCCCCGGGCTGGACAGCCCCAGCATTTT.

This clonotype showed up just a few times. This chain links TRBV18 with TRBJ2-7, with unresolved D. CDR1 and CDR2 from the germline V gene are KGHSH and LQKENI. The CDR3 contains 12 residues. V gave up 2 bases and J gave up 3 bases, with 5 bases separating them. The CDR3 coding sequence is TGTGCCAGCTCACCAGAGCACTACGAGCAGTACTTC. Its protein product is CASSPEHYEQYF.

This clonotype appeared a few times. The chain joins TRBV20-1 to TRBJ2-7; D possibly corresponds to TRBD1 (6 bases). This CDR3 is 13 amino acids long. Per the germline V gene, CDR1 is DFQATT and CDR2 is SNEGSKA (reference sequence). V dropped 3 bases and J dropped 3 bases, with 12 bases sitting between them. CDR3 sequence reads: CSASFQGNYEQYF. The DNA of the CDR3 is TGCAGTGCTAGTTTTCAGGGGAACTACGAGCAGTACTTC.

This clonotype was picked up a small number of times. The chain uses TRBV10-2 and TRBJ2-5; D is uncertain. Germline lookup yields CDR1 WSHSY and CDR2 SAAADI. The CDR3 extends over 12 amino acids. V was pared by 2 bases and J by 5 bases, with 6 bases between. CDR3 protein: CASSEPSETQYF. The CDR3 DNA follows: TGCGCCAGCAGTGAGCCCTCGGAGACCCAGTACTTC.

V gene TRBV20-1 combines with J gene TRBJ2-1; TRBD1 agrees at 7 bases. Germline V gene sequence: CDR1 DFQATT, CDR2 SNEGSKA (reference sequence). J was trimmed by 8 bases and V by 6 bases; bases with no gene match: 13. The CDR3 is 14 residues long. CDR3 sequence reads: CSAISRDSSYEQFF. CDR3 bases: TGCAGTGCCATTTCCCGGGACAGTTCTTATGAGCAGTTCTTC.

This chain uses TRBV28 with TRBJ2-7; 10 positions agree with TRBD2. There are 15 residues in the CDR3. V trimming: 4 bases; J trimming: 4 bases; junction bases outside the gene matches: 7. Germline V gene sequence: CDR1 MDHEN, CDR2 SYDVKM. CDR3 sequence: CASSSGAGGVYEQYF. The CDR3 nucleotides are TGTGCCAGCAGTTCGGGAGCGGGAGGGGTTTACGAGCAGTACTTC.